These 5 T cell receptor beta chains were all obtained from the same sample, sequenced in a study of blood T cell repertoires in COVID-19. Profiling relied on immunoSEQ multiplex PCR, and the TCRdb table lists in-frame clones only, not all of them. Of 120,000 to 150,000 clones in the sample, about four fifths were seen once. Sequenced input: peripheral blood. These receptors were collected from a human donor with acute or convalescent COVID-19. The donor label of this sample is uncertain.

The chain uses TRBV3-1 (or the pseudogene TRBV3-2) and TRBJ1-2; no clear D. The CDR3 contains 14 residues. V lost 4 bases and J lost 2, with 11 bases in between. CDR1 and CDR2 from the germline V gene are LGHDT and YNNKEL (reference sequence). CDR3 protein: CASSPFSVNYGYTF. CDR3 coding DNA: TGTGCCAGCAGCCCCTTTTCGGTAAACTATGGCTACACCTTC.

V usage is TRBV15 and J usage is TRBJ2-5; the match to TRBD1 covers 7 bases. Germline V lookup: CDR1 LNHNV, CDR2 YYDKDF (reference sequence). V was clipped by 3 bases and J by 0 bases; unmatched bases: 1. The CDR3 spans 14 residues. The CDR3 sequence: CATSSGTDQETQYF. CDR3 DNA sequence: TGTGCCACCAGCAGCGGGACAGACCAAGAGACCCAGTACTTC.

The chain links TRBV11-3 to TRBJ2-3; 7 bases are shared with TRBD1. The J segment lost 5 bases and the V segment lost 2 bases, leaving 4 bases of the junction unmatched. The germline V gene has CDR1 SGHNT and CDR2 YENEEA. The CDR3 has 14 amino acids. CDR3 nucleotide sequence: TGTGCCAGCAGCTTACGGCAGGGGGAAGATACGCAGTATTTT. It is translated as CASSLRQGEDTQYF.

The chain links TRBV7-8 to TRBJ2-3, with TRBD2 identical over 10 bases. Trimming removed 3 bases from V and 2 bases from J; junction bases left unmatched: 8. Germline V gene sequence: CDR1 SGHVS, CDR2 FQNEAQ. The CDR3 has 17 amino acids. The CDR3 region is CASSFEIAGGLTDTQYF. The CDR3 DNA reads as TGTGCCAGCAGCTTCGAGATAGCGGGGGGCCTCACAGATACGCAGTATTTT.

The V call is TRBV30, the J call TRBJ1-5; TRBD1 matches at 7 bases. The CDR3 consists of 16 residues. Germline V gene sequence: CDR1 GTSNPN, CDR2 SVGIG (reference sequence). The J segment lost 1 base and the V segment lost 1 base, leaving 7 bases of the junction unmatched. The CDR3 DNA reads as TGTGCCTGGAGTGGACGACAGGGTTCAAGCAATCAGCCCCAGCATTTT. Its translation is CAWSGRQGSSNQPQHF.